This paragraph covers one T cell receptor (beta chain) sequence. This record belongs to a study of blood T cell repertoires in COVID-19. Across the whole study: Italy, Spain and the United States were the sources of the convalescent and acute COVID-19 samples.

Study processing details: Quantification of nucleated cells was approximated via reference gene primer amplification. The table came from immunoSEQ multiplex PCR; TCRdb's copy has only in-frame clones and leaves some out. The V and J calls and the clone size are those of that table, but D and trimming were determined from the DNA. The sample records 150,000 to 200,000 clones, roughly 90% being singletons. The CDR3 consists of 14 residues. V gave up 5 bases and J gave up 7 bases; unmatched junction bases: 9. Germline CDR1 is KGHSH and CDR2 is LQKENI. The sample was peripheral blood. The V gene is TRBV18, the J gene TRBJ1-1; 8 bases match TRBD1. The TCR sequence derives from a man between 50 and 59 years old with acute or convalescent COVID-19. The CDR3 DNA sequence: TGTGCCAGCTCATCCGGACAGGGCTGGGGTGAAGCTTTCTTT. Protein product: CASSSGQGWGEAFF.